The present entry profiles one TCR beta chain with its context. This CDR3 has 16 amino acids. V lost 4 bases and J lost 1, with 19 bases in between. The germline gives CDR1 GTSNPN, CDR2 SVGIG (reference sequence). These data are taken from a study of CD8 T cells in Susac syndrome. Roughly 0.45 to 1 ug RNA was reverse transcribed with random hexamers. TCRdb re-called the immunoSEQ multiplex PCR reads through MiXCR, storing one row per CDR3 protein. Of about 300,000 distinct CDR3 sequences in the sample, around 90% were seen once. Sequencing used CD4+ T cells from PBMCs. The V and J genes are TRBV30 and TRBJ1-1, with D possibly being TRBD1 (5 bases). This clonotype was obtained from a human donor with multiple sclerosis. The CDR3 here is CAWTGTGGWGNTEAFF. The CDR3, as DNA: TGTGCCTGGACAGGAACGGGGGGTTGGGGGAACACTGAAGCTTTCTTT.